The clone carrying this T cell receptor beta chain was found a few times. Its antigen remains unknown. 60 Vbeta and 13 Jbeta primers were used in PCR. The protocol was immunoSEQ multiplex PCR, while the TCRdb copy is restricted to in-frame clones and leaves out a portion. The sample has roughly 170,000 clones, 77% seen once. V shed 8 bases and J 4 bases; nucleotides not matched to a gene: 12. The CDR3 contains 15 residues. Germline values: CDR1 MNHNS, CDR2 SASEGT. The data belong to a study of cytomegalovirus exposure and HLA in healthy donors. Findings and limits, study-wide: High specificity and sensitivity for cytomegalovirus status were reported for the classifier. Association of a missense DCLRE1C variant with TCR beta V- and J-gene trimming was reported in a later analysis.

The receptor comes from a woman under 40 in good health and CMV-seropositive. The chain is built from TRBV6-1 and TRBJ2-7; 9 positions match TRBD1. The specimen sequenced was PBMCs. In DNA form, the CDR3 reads TGTGCCAGCGCAAACAGGGGGCCGCTTTTATACGAGCAGTACTTC. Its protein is CASANRGPLLYEQYF.